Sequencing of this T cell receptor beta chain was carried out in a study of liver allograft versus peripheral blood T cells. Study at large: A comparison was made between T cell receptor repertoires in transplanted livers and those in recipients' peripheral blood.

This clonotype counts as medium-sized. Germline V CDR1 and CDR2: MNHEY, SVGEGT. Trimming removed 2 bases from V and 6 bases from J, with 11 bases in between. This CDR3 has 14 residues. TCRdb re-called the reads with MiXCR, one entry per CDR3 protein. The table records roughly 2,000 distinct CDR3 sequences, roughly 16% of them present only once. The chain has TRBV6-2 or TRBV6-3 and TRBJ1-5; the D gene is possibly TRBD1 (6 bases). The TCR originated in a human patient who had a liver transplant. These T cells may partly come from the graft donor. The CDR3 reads CASSYGGGPQPQHF. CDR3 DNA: TGTGCCAGCAGTTACGGGGGGGGGCCTCAGCCCCAGCATTTT.